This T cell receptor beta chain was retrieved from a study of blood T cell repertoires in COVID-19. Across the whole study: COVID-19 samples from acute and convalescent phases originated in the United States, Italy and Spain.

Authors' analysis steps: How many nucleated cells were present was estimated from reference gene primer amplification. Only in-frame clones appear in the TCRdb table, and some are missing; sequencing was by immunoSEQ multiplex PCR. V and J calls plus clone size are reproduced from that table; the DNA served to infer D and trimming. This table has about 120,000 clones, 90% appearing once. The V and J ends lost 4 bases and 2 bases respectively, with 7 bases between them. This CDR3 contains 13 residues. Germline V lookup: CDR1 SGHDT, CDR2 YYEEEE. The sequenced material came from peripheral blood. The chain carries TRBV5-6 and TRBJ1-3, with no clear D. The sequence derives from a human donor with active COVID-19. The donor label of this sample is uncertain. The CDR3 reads CASSLRAGNTIYF. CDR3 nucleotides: TGTGCCAGCAGCCTGAGGGCTGGAAACACCATATATTTT.